Below are 5 T cell receptor beta chains sequenced from a single sample in a study of PD-L1 blockade in urothelial cancer. Time point in this sample: peripheral blood 6 weeks after treatment start. Clones were read by immunoSEQ multiplex PCR, and TCRdb kept only the in-frame ones, dropping some. The sample has some 31,000 clones; 80% to 85% are singletons. Sequencing used PBMCs, obtained around atezolizumab (anti-PD-L1) treatment. These receptors were taken from a man between 65 and 85 years old with urothelial cancer.

The chain joins TRBV2 to TRBJ1-1; TRBD1 matches 9 bases. Per germline, CDR1 SNHLY and CDR2 FYNNEI. The CDR3 spans 13 residues. J lost 3 bases, V lost 6 bases, and 2 bases had no gene match. The CDR3 DNA is TGTGCCAGCAGGGGACAGGGTGACACTGAAGCTTTCTTT. Translation gives CASRGQGDTEAFF. Drawing the rest from reference TRBV2 and TRBJ1-1, the complete variable domain is EPEVTQTPSHQVTQMGQEVILRCVPISNHLYFYWYRQILGQKVEFLVSFYNNEISEKSEIFDDQFSVERPDGSNFTLKIRSTKLEDSAMYFCASRGQGDTEAFFGQGTRLTVV.

The rearrangement joins TRBV6-4 to TRBJ2-3; TRBD2 agrees at 11 bases. Trimming took 6 bases from V and 3 from J; bases not matched to a gene: 5. In germline, CDR1 is MRHNA, CDR2 SNTAGT. The CDR3 sequence is 15 residues long. The CDR3 sequence is CASSTGTSGTDTQYF. The CDR3 nucleotides read TGTGCCAGCAGCACCGGGACTAGCGGTACAGATACGCAGTATTTT.

This chain links TRBV7-3 with TRBJ2-7; a possible D gene is TRBD1 (5 bases). This CDR3 region has 15 residues. The V end lost 2 bases, the J end lost 1 base, and 12 bases lay between the germline ends. From germline, CDR1 is SGHTA and CDR2 FQGTGA. CDR3 DNA sequence: TGTGCCAGCAGCTTAGGGGCGGCTTCTTCCTACGAGCAGTACTTC. Translation: CASSLGAASSYEQYF.

This chain uses TRBV10-3 with TRBJ2-7, with D perhaps TRBD2 (5 bases). The V and J ends lost 0 bases and 0 bases respectively, with 12 bases between them. This CDR3 is built from 16 residues. Germline loops: CDR1 ENHRY, CDR2 SYGVKD. DNA for the CDR3: TGTGCCATCAGTGAGTCTCCCACTAGGAGCTCCTACGAGCAGTACTTC. As protein: CAISESPTRSSYEQYF.

The chain couples TRBV5-4 to TRBJ2-3; D not resolved. Germline V gene data show CDR1 as SGHNT and CDR2 as YYREEE (reference sequence). The CDR3 is made up of 15 amino acids. Trimming cost V 4 bases and J 0 bases, with 12 bases left between them. The DNA for the CDR3 is TGTGCCAGCAGCGCCGTCGTGGGCAGCACAGATACGCAGTATTTT. Protein: CASSAVVGSTDTQYF.